This entry describes one T cell receptor (beta chain). Its matching antigen is unknown. A multiplex PCR was run with 60 Vbeta primers and 13 Jbeta primers. Generated by immunoSEQ multiplex PCR, the TCRdb table keeps only in-frame clones and is missing some. The data show about 100,000 clones, 65% to 80% seen once. Germline V lookup: CDR1 SGHVS, CDR2 FNYEAQ. Between the trimmed V and J ends, which lost 0 bases and 1 base, there was a span of 5 bases. The CDR3 consists of 14 residues. These data come from a study of cytomegalovirus exposure and HLA in healthy donors. Study-wide results and caveats: Specific recognition of CMV antigens was confirmed in vitro for a few chains (all CMV-associated). Several of the most significant clusters appeared, in a later analysis, to be linked to common viral pathogens. Some V segments, including TRBV6-2 and TRBV6-3, were excluded as indistinguishable. Previously analyzed data showed that most TCR beta V segments were productive at a frequency of about 87% or about 30%.

The sample comprised PBMCs. This sequence was found in a woman aged 40 to 50 in good health and CMV-seronegative. This chain joins TRBV7-6 and TRBJ2-3; possibly TRBD2 for D (5 bases). CDR3: CASSLAGGTDTQYF. The CDR3 DNA follows: TGTGCCAGCAGCTTAGCGGGAGGCACAGATACGCAGTATTTT.